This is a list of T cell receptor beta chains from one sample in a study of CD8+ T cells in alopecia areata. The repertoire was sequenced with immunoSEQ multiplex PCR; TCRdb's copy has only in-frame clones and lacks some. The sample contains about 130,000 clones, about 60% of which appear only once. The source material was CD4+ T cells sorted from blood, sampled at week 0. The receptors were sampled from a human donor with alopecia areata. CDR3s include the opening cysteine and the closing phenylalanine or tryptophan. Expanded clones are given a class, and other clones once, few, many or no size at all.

CASSEDRGNYEQYF - TRBJ2-7 TRBV2
CASSQVGRGREYF - TRBJ2-7 TRBV14
CSARGQMNTGELFF few TRBJ2-2 TRBV29-1
CSVPQGRGAYGYTF once TRBJ1-2 TRBV29-1
CSAARDRGQPQHF once TRBJ1-5 TRBV29-1
CASSLGPSSGANVLTF - TRBJ2-6 TRBV5-6
CSVTSSGQGAGEKLFF - TRBJ1-4 TRBV29-1
CAWLRDRYNEQFF - TRBJ2-1 TRBV30
CASSTVPGTGDTQYF - TRBJ2-3 TRBV19
CASSSPLGLSTDTQYF - TRBJ2-3 TRBV5-6
CASSERGTTGELFF - TRBJ2-2 TRBV9
CASSQDLARAHGELFF - TRBJ2-2 TRBV4-2
CASSLRQEALGYTF - TRBJ1-2 TRBV7-2
CASSEQGTEAFF - TRBJ1-1 TRBV18
CATQDRNNQPQHF - TRBJ1-5 TRBV10-3
CASSLAFPEPYEQYF - TRBJ2-7 TRBV6-5
CAISEGTTGNEQFF - TRBJ2-1 TRBV10-3
CASSLPGYNEQFF - TRBJ2-1 TRBV11-2
CSVLPPRGETQYF few TRBJ2-5 TRBV29-1
CASSLGRLTKNTGELFF many TRBJ2-2 TRBV7-7
CASTALLNTGELFF - TRBJ2-2 TRBV7-2
CASSTGDGQYF - TRBJ2-7 TRBV2
CSVNSPRGGGYGYTF - TRBJ1-2 TRBV29-1
CASSLSAGTENIQYF once TRBJ2-4 TRBV5-1
CASSQGPRANTGELFF - TRBJ2-2 TRBV4-3
CATSVRGLTKNIQYF - TRBJ2-4 TRBV15
CASSFEETQYF few TRBJ2-5 TRBV5-6
CASSEGLQLAKNIQYF - TRBJ2-4 TRBV6-1
CASGASWGQGAAGYTF - TRBJ1-2 TRBV30
CASSSKTLLGETQYF - TRBJ2-5 TRBV5-1
CASSRGGQNQETQYF - TRBJ2-5 TRBV5-1
CSVEEFRERQPQHF few TRBJ1-5 TRBV29-1
CASLRQGRMNTALYEQYF - TRBJ2-7 TRBV25-1
CSVQLSSYNEQFF - TRBJ2-1 TRBV29-1
CAWSAGSGGTQYF - TRBJ2-3 TRBV30
CASSRDSPLHF - TRBJ1-6 TRBV7-2
CASASVGNTIYF - TRBJ1-3 TRBV11-2
CASGLDRGEAFF few TRBJ1-1 TRBV12-5
CASSPSGGRNEQFF - TRBJ2-1 TRBV7-2
CASSHSRMGNQPQHF - TRBJ1-5 TRBV4-1
CASSQRGRLTDTQYF few TRBJ2-3 TRBV2